These T cell receptor beta chains were read from a single sample in a study of T cell responses to AZD1222 COVID-19 vaccine. Here immunoSEQ multiplex PCR was the method, and the copy in TCRdb shows in-frame clones only, minus some. The table lists 150,000 to 200,000 clones, 75% to 90% of them singletons. This specimen was peripheral blood, taken on day 0 of AZD1222 vaccination. All receptors come from an adult in good health. The CDR3 runs from the conserved cysteine through the conserved F or W. Fields, in order: V gene, J gene, clone size, D gene, CDR3 protein, CDR3 DNA. D genes are given only for firm matches. The size field is filled for only some rows; it gives once, few, many or a size class.

>TRBV30|TRBJ1-3|once|.
CAWSVFGSPGNTIYF
TGTGCCTGGAGTGTATTTGGTTCTCCTGGAAACACCATATATTTT
>TRBV5-1|TRBJ1-2|.|.
CASSFGRSNYGYTF
TGCGCCAGCAGCTTCGGCAGATCTAACTATGGCTACACCTTC
>TRBV6-5|TRBJ1-4|.|.
CASEDTSTNEKLFF
TGTGCCAGCGAGGACACCTCAACTAATGAAAAACTGTTTTTT
>TRBV10-1|TRBJ2-7|.|.
CASSAPSPMEQYF
TGCGCCAGCAGTGCCCCCTCCCCCATGGAGCAGTACTTC
>TRBV6-5|TRBJ1-5|few|.
CASSLRSNQPQHF
TGTGCCAGCAGCCTCAGGAGTAATCAGCCCCAGCATTTT
>TRBV7-9|TRBJ2-3|.|.
CASSHFGESTDTQYF
TGTGCCAGCAGCCACTTCGGGGAGAGCACAGATACGCAGTATTTT
>TRBV27|TRBJ2-7|.|TRBD2
CASSPGLGYEQYF
TGTGCCAGCAGCCCGGGACTAGGCTACGAGCAGTACTTC
>TRBV5-1|TRBJ2-5|.|TRBD2
CASSLERGGQTQYF
TGCGCCAGCAGCTTAGAGCGGGGGGGACAGACCCAGTACTTC
>TRBV7-9|TRBJ2-5|.|.
CASKRNNAGSQETQYF
TGTGCCAGCAAGCGGAATAACGCTGGGAGCCAAGAGACCCAGTACTTC
>TRBV9|TRBJ2-1|.|TRBD2
CASSPWGTGTSGSPYNEQFF
TGTGCCAGCAGCCCTTGGGGGACCGGGACTAGCGGGAGCCCTTACAATGAGCAGTTCTTC
>TRBV7-7|TRBJ1-4|.|.
CASSRDKINEKLFF
TGTGCTAGCAGTCGGGACAAAATAAATGAAAAACTGTTTTTT
>TRBV5-4|TRBJ2-7|.|.
CASSFGGRSSYEQYF
TGTGCCAGCAGCTTCGGGGGACGAAGCTCCTACGAGCAGTACTTC
>TRBV7-9|TRBJ2-7|.|TRBD2
CASSQRSGTSGVITYEQYF
TGTGCCAGCAGTCAAAGGTCAGGGACTAGCGGCGTTATTACCTACGAGCAGTACTTC
>TRBV28|TRBJ1-3|.|.
CAGWGGPSSGNTIYF
TGTGCCGGGTGGGGGGGCCCGAGCTCTGGAAACACCATATATTTT
>TRBV6-6|TRBJ1-2|.|TRBD1
CASSRDRGSYGYTF
TGTGCCAGCAGCAGGGACAGGGGCTCATATGGCTACACCTTC
>TRBV12-3/TRBV12-4|TRBJ1-6|few|.
CASTRDRSPLHF
TGTGCCAGCACCAGGGACCGCTCACCCCTCCACTTT
>TRBV27|TRBJ1-1|.|.
CASSPLGIVGITEAFF
TGTGCCAGCAGTCCCCTCGGGATCGTGGGGATCACTGAAGCTTTCTTT
>TRBV19|TRBJ2-5|once|TRBD2
CASSQLAGVQETQYF
TGTGCCAGTAGTCAACTAGCGGGGGTACAAGAGACCCAGTACTTC
>TRBV11-3|TRBJ2-2|.|.
CASSPYTGELFF
TGTGCCAGCAGCCCATACACCGGGGAGCTGTTTTTT
>TRBV28|TRBJ2-5|.|TRBD1
CASREGTAQTEETQYF
TGTGCCAGCAGAGAGGGGACAGCTCAAACGGAAGAGACCCAGTACTTC
>TRBV6-5|TRBJ1-6|.|.
CASSYGGSSYNSPLHF
TGTGCCAGCAGTTACGGAGGGAGCTCCTATAATTCACCCCTCCACTTT
>TRBV6-5|TRBJ1-6|.|.
CASKTVDNSPLHF
TGTGCCAGCAAGACAGTAGATAATTCACCCCTCCACTTT
>TRBV6-6|TRBJ2-2|.|.
CASTLYGQPPGELFF
TGTGCCAGCACCCTTTATGGACAGCCGCCCGGGGAGCTGTTTTTT
>TRBV2|TRBJ2-7|.|.
CASRAGSEQYF
TGTGCCAGCAGGGCAGGATCCGAGCAGTACTTC
>TRBV19|TRBJ2-7|.|TRBD1
CASSIGPGQGSHEQYF
TGTGCCAGTAGTATAGGTCCGGGACAGGGTAGCCACGAGCAGTACTTC
>TRBV19|TRBJ1-4|.|TRBD1
CASSTDRGVEKLFF
TGTGCCAGTAGTACAGACAGGGGGGTGGAAAAACTGTTTTTT
>TRBV11-3|TRBJ2-2|.|.
CASSLSRGTRNTGELFF
TGTGCCAGCAGCTTATCTCGGGGAACAAGGAACACCGGGGAGCTGTTTTTT
>TRBV12-5|TRBJ2-3|.|TRBD2
CASGLGGLAGTDTQYF
TGTGCTAGTGGTTTGGGGGGACTAGCGGGCACAGATACGCAGTATTTT
>TRBV7-7|TRBJ2-5|few|TRBD2
CASSLRPSGSGETQYF
TGTGCCAGCAGCTTAAGGCCCAGCGGGAGTGGAGAGACCCAGTACTTC
>TRBV28|TRBJ1-2|.|TRBD1
CASTGTGEDYTF
TGTGCCAGCACCGGGACAGGGGAGGACTACACCTTC
>TRBV7-2|TRBJ2-7|.|TRBD1
CASSLASQGPSYEQYF
TGTGCCAGCAGCTTAGCCTCACAGGGGCCCAGCTACGAGCAGTACTTC
>TRBV10-1|TRBJ2-3|.|.
CASLWGATDTQYF
TGCGCCAGTCTGTGGGGGGCCACAGATACGCAGTATTTT
>TRBV19|TRBJ1-1|.|.
CASSPGQLNTEAFF
TGTGCCAGTAGTCCTGGACAGTTGAACACTGAAGCTTTCTTT
>TRBV20-1|TRBJ2-1|.|.
CSASSLFEQFF
TGCAGTGCTAGTTCTCTGTTTGAGCAGTTCTTC
>TRBV7-2|TRBJ1-4|.|TRBD1
CASSPGGPNEKLFF
TGTGCCAGCAGCCCAGGGGGCCCTAATGAAAAACTGTTTTTT
>TRBV3-1/TRBV3-2|TRBJ2-7|.|TRBD1
CASSQSGTGAHEQYF
TGTGCCAGCAGCCAAAGTGGGACAGGGGCCCACGAGCAGTACTTC
>TRBV11-2|TRBJ2-1|.|TRBD2
CASSLDLTPGLAGVVNEQFF
TGTGCCAGCAGCTTAGATTTGACCCCTGGACTAGCGGGGGTAGTAAATGAGCAGTTCTTC
>TRBV19|TRBJ2-1|.|TRBD1
CASSTRQGANEQFF
TGTGCCAGTAGTACTAGACAGGGGGCTAATGAGCAGTTCTTC
>TRBV11-2|TRBJ2-5|.|TRBD2
CASSLAVAGLQETQYF
TGTGCCAGCAGCTTAGCGGTAGCGGGTTTGCAAGAGACCCAGTACTTC